This T cell receptor (beta chain) was identified during a study of T cells after yellow fever vaccination. Regarding the study as a whole: Clones from primary vaccination mostly reappeared after the booster (approximately 96% CD4, approximately 91% CD8).

Comments on this clonotype: Its matching antigen is unknown.

V shed 5 bases and J shed 0 bases, with 12 bases lying between them. The CDR3 extends over 15 amino acids. The TCR cDNA carried a universal primer site and UMIs from 5'RACE template switching. TCRdb recomputed calls from the 5' RACE reads with MiXCR, one row per CDR3 protein. The repertoire has 200,000 to 250,000 distinct CDR3 sequences, roughly 3.3% of them found once; the top ten carry around 3%. This specimen consisted of CD4+ T cells sorted from PBMCs, obtained 10 days after the yellow fever booster vaccination. The chain joins TRBV12-3 or TRBV12-4 to TRBJ2-3, with D unresolved. The TCR was taken from a young man who received the YFV17D yellow fever vaccine. In nucleotides, the CDR3 is TGTGCCAGCAGTCGGTCCTTTGCTAGCACAGATACGCAGTATTTT. Its protein product is CASSRSFASTDTQYF.